This TCR beta chain is drawn from a study of blood T cell repertoires in COVID-19. Here immunoSEQ multiplex PCR was the method, and the copy in TCRdb shows in-frame clones only, minus some. The sample has some 320,000 clones, 90% seen once; the top ten hold around 2.7%. Deletions cut 4 bases from V and 0 bases from J, with 9 bases between. CDR3 length: 14 amino acids. The germline gives CDR1 MNHEY, CDR2 SVGAGI. Participants were aged about 18 to 90 years from more than 20 US areas. The sequenced sample consisted of PBMCs or T cells enriched from blood (not recorded which). The chain recombines TRBV6-5 with TRBJ1-1; D unclear. This clonotype was sampled from a man between 60 and 75 years old who had recovered from COVID-19. The chain's CDR3 is CASSLTRMNTEAFF. The CDR3 DNA sequence: TGTGCCAGCAGTTTGACACGTATGAACACTGAAGCTTTCTTT.